These 17 T cell receptor beta chains were sequenced from one sample in a study of beta chain features in type 1 diabetes. Expressed TCRB transcripts were sequenced because the isolated RNA had all been reverse transcribed beforehand. Using immunoSEQ multiplex PCR, the repertoire was profiled, and TCRdb retains in-frame clones only, with some absent. The sample lists 330,000 or so clones, around a fifth seen once, with about 0.044% in the top ten. Sequenced input: naive CD4+ T cells from blood. The receptors come from a woman aged 18-29 years in good health.

As DNA, the CDR3 is TGTGCCACCAGCAGGACAGGGAGTCGCGGGGGCTACACCTTC. Translation: CATSRTGSRGGYTF. V gene TRBV15 combines with J gene TRBJ1-2; TRBD1 matches 7 bases. The CDR3 spans 14 residues. CDR1 and CDR2 from the germline V gene are LNHNV and YYDKDF (reference sequence). The V and J ends lost 3 bases and 8 bases, in that order; junction bases with no gene match: 9.

The chain is built from TRBV7-8 and TRBJ1-1; 8 bases are a match to TRBD1. Germline values: CDR1 SGHVS, CDR2 FQNEAQ. The V segment lost 8 bases and the J segment 6 bases; nucleotides outside the gene matches: 8. This CDR3 region has 13 residues. CDR3 DNA: TGTGCCAGCGGCGGTAGGACAGGGTCTGAAGCTTTCTTT. Protein product: CASGGRTGSEAFF.

The rearrangement links TRBV9 to TRBJ2-1, with 8 bases lining up with TRBD2. With V trimmed by 4 bases and J by 5 bases, 8 bases remained unmatched. CDR3 length equals 15 residues. The germline V gene has CDR1 SGDLS and CDR2 YYNGEE. CDR3 sequence reads: CASSPGGAGNNEQFF. The CDR3 DNA sequence: TGTGCCAGCAGCCCCGGGGGGGCGGGTAACAATGAGCAGTTCTTC. Full variable domain (missing parts from reference TRBV9 and TRBJ2-1): DSGVTQTPKHLITATGQRVTLRCSPRSGDLSVYWYQQSLDQGLQFLIQYYNGEERAKGNILERFSAQQFPDLHSELNLSSLELGDSALYFCASSPGGAGNNEQFFGPGTRLTVL.

The CDR3 loop reads CAWSGTSAGELFF. The CDR3 DNA reads TGTGCCTGGAGCGGGACTAGCGCCGGGGAGCTGTTTTTT. The chain links TRBV30 to TRBJ2-2; TRBD2 agrees at 10 bases. CDR1 and CDR2 from the germline V gene are GTSNPN and SVGIG (reference sequence). The CDR3 covers 13 residues. Losses at the gene ends were 3 bases for V and 6 bases for J; bases not matched to a gene: 1.

V and J are TRBV6-5 and TRBJ1-1, with TRBD1 as a possible D gene (6 bases). Germline V gives CDR1 MNHEY, CDR2 SVGAGI. The CDR3 extends over 13 amino acids. V was pared by 5 bases and J by 7 bases, with 14 bases between. CDR3 in amino acids: CASSPQQGFEAFF. For the CDR3, the DNA is TGTGCCAGCAGTCCACAACAGGGTTTTGAAGCTTTCTTT.

The rearrangement links TRBV7-9 to TRBJ1-6; no clear D. Trimming removed 1 base from V and 7 bases from J, with 11 bases in between. The V gene's germline CDR1 is SEHNR and CDR2 FQNEAQ (reference sequence). This CDR3 contains 15 residues. The CDR3 here is CASSLDPTGNSPLHF. In DNA form, the CDR3 reads TGTGCCAGCAGCTTAGACCCAACGGGGAATTCACCCCTCCACTTT.

Only a few counts were recorded for this clone. The genes are TRBV19 and TRBJ1-6; TRBD1 agrees at 7 bases. The CDR3 sequence is 13 residues long. Per germline, CDR1 LNHDA and CDR2 SQIVND (reference sequence). The V segment lost 7 bases and the J segment 10 bases; nucleotides outside the gene matches: 7. This CDR3 reads CASNLDRSSPLHF. The CDR3 DNA sequence: TGTGCCAGTAATTTGGACAGGTCCTCACCCCTCCACTTT.

The J gene is TRBJ1-2, the V gene TRBV19, with a weak D call TRBD1 (6 bases). Per the germline V gene, CDR1 is LNHDA and CDR2 is SQIVND (reference sequence). The CDR3 is made up of 15 amino acids. Trimming shortened V by 6 bases and J by 2 bases, and 16 bases separated the two germline ends. The CDR3 DNA reads TGTGCCAGTAGACAACCGACAGGACCCAACTATGGCTACACCTTC. It yields the protein CASRQPTGPNYGYTF.

The genes are TRBV4-3 and TRBJ2-3; 7 bases match TRBD1. CDR3 length: 13 amino acids. V lost 4 bases to trimming and J lost 10 bases; unmatched junction nucleotides: 8. Germline lookup yields CDR1 LGHNA and CDR2 YSLEER. CDR3 in amino acids: CASSRLQGSPQYF. CDR3 sequence (DNA): TGCGCCAGCAGCCGCCTACAGGGGAGTCCGCAGTATTTT.

The V and J genes are TRBV19 and TRBJ1-1; D ambiguous. There are 13 residues in the CDR3. Germline V CDR1 and CDR2: LNHDA, SQIVND (reference sequence). The V end was cut by 4 bases, the J end by 1 base, with 7 bases between. The CDR3 region has the DNA TGTGCCAGTAGTAACAGAGAGAACACTGAAGCTTTCTTT. Amino acids: CASSNRENTEAFF.

The V call is TRBV4-2, the J call TRBJ2-5, with 10 positions matching TRBD2. J was trimmed by 5 bases and V by 1 base; bases with no gene match: 13. This CDR3 is built from 18 residues. CDR1 is LGHNA, CDR2 YNFKEQ, per germline. CDR3 nucleotides: TGTGCCAGCAGCCAAGGGGTGATAGCGGGAGGCGGGGGGGAGACCCAGTACTTC. Protein: CASSQGVIAGGGGETQYF.

V usage is TRBV29-1 and J usage is TRBJ1-1, with a possible D match to TRBD1 (5 bases). Trimming took off 6 bases at V and 4 bases at J, with 15 bases between the two ends. This CDR3 has 13 amino acids. Germline V gene sequence: CDR1 SQVTM, CDR2 ANQGSEA. The CDR3 DNA reads as TGCAGCGTAAGGACAAGTCCGGGCACTGAAGCTTTCTTT. Amino acid sequence: CSVRTSPGTEAFF.

V usage is TRBV7-8 and J usage is TRBJ1-4; D gene uncertain. This CDR3 spans 13 amino acids. CDR1 is SGHVS and CDR2 is FQNEAQ in the germline V gene. Trimming left V 3 bases short and J 0 bases short, with 2 bases between. The CDR3 sequence is CASSFSTNEKLFF. CDR3 in DNA: TGTGCCAGCAGCTTCTCAACTAATGAAAAACTGTTTTTT. The variable domain in full, with the rest retrieved from reference TRBV7-8 and TRBJ1-4, is GAGVSQSPRYKVAKRGQDVALRCDPISGHVSLFWYQQALGQGPEFLTYFQNEAQLDKSGLPSDRFFAERPEGSVSTLKIQRTQQEDSAVYLCASSFSTNEKLFFGSGTQLSVL.

Only a few counts were recorded for this clone. The chain combines TRBV6-1 with TRBJ1-1; unclear D gene. Germline V CDR1 and CDR2: MNHNS, SASEGT. This CDR3 spans 12 amino acids. Between the trimmed V and J ends, which lost 3 bases and 8 bases, there was a span of 10 bases. The chain's CDR3 is CASSDRLAEAFF. Written as DNA, the CDR3 is TGTGCCAGCAGTGATAGACTTGCCGAAGCTTTCTTT.

The rearrangement joins TRBV4-2 to TRBJ2-5; 9 nucleotides match TRBD1. With V trimmed by 3 bases and J by 5 bases, 16 bases remained unmatched. The CDR3 contains 18 residues. Germline CDR1 reads LGHNA; CDR2 reads YNFKEQ. The CDR3 region has the DNA TGTGCCAGCAGCCAGGGGGGCCATCACAGGGGGCAAGGGGAGACCCAGTACTTC. Its protein product is CASSQGGHHRGQGETQYF.

This clone was seen a handful of times. The chain recombines TRBV4-1 with TRBJ1-5, with unresolved D. Looked up from germline, CDR1 is MGHRA and CDR2 is YSYEKL. V was shortened by 4 bases and J by 2 bases, with 21 bases between the two germline ends. This CDR3 is 18 amino acids long. The CDR3 here is CASSPTLNFGVGNQPQHF. CDR3 DNA sequence: TGCGCCAGCAGCCCTACATTAAACTTCGGGGTCGGCAATCAGCCCCAGCATTTT.

J is TRBJ2-1 and V is TRBV2; possibly TRBD2 for D (7 bases). The CDR3 contains 14 residues. Trimming stripped 6 bases from V and 0 bases from J, with 9 bases between. Germline CDR1 is SNHLY and CDR2 is FYNNEI. As DNA, the CDR3 is TGTGCCAGCAGGGGAGGGGGCTCCTACAATGAGCAGTTCTTC. Encoded protein: CASRGGGSYNEQFF.